The rows below give T cell receptor beta chains drawn from one sample of a study of T cells expressing NK-cell markers. Reanalyzing the 5' RACE reads, TCRdb keeps one entry per CDR3 protein, without DNA. This table holds 400,000 to 500,000 distinct CDR3 sequences. Sample: blood T cells: a sorted CD56 or NKG2C T cell subset, CD4+ or CD8+ T cells, or bulk PBMC T cells (not recorded which). The receptor set was obtained from a woman between 18 and 70 years old in good health. The CDR3 runs from the conserved cysteine through the conserved F or W.

J gene	V gene	CDR3 protein
TRBJ1-1	TRBV6-1	CASTFSLENTEAFF
TRBJ1-6	TRBV13	CASGQGKNSPLHF
TRBJ1-4	TRBV7-2	CASSPTGWREKLFF
TRBJ2-1	TRBV20-1	CSGPRVGDSYNEQFF
TRBJ1-5	TRBV7-2	CASSLAPGSGNQPQHF
TRBJ2-3	TRBV6-2/TRBV6-3	CASSYHGSSPLGGTFGDTQYF
TRBJ1-2	TRBV4-3	CASSQEGWGGPEDGYTF
TRBJ1-6	TRBV4-3	CASSQDLGNNSPLHF
TRBJ1-2	TRBV6-2/TRBV6-3	CASSLGRGRGYTF
TRBJ1-2	TRBV10-3	CAISEGVSYGYTF
TRBJ2-1	TRBV18	CASSPNAPNNEQFF
TRBJ2-5	TRBV29-1	CSVIGQSQETQYF
TRBJ2-3	TRBV19	CASSTTSGGTDTQYF
TRBJ2-3	TRBV7-2	CASSSPSRTDTQYF
TRBJ1-2	TRBV7-2	CASSLARSKGYTF
TRBJ1-2	TRBV18	CASSPPFEGENYGYTF
TRBJ1-5	TRBV5-1	CASSTEGGSNQPQHF
TRBJ2-3	TRBV5-1	CASSASRGTDTQYF
TRBJ1-1	TRBV5-4	CASSPGRRNTEAFF
TRBJ2-5	TRBV10-3	CAISEFPGETQYF
TRBJ2-3	TRBV7-8	CASSLVLAGELTDTQYF
TRBJ2-1	TRBV20-1	CSARDSNSYNEQFF
TRBJ1-1	TRBV20-1	CSARRWRTGNTEAFF
TRBJ2-7	TRBV29-1	CSVPAPDKTYEQYF
TRBJ2-7	TRBV7-9	CASSPSLTGVDLEQYF
TRBJ1-2	TRBV4-3	CASSQDPGTGYTF
TRBJ2-7	TRBV4-2	CASSQTGHTYF
TRBJ1-2	TRBV27	CASSFDGDQYRGSSGYTF
TRBJ1-2	TRBV5-1	CASSLTDSRGGYTF
TRBJ2-3	TRBV6-1	CASSLFLRDTQYF
TRBJ2-3	TRBV11-2	CASSLDLLPDTQYF
TRBJ2-5	TRBV12-3/TRBV12-4	CASSFTNQETQYF
TRBJ1-1	TRBV4-1	CASSPRGLDTEAFF
TRBJ1-3	TRBV9	CASSVAGLYSGNTIYF
TRBJ1-4	TRBV29-1	CSVGGSSTTSYEKLFF
TRBJ2-1	TRBV11-2	CASSRDYDYNEQFF
TRBJ1-2	TRBV29-1	CSVGQGGGYGYTF
TRBJ1-1	TRBV29-1	CSVEDPGGQRGTEAFF
TRBJ2-5	TRBV4-3	CASSQDRFRVGETQYF
TRBJ2-1	TRBV9	CASSVDDRASYNEQFF
TRBJ2-1	TRBV7-3	CASSLSPSFRGEQFF
TRBJ1-1	TRBV5-1	CASSAWAATEAFF
TRBJ2-1	TRBV10-2	CAILDRGGEQFF
TRBJ2-3	TRBV15	CATSRDTRARTDTQYF
TRBJ1-1	TRBV7-2	CASGALTMNTEAFF
TRBJ2-7	TRBV25-1	CASSERGYSSSYEQYF
TRBJ1-2	TRBV7-8	CASSYHRDLSYGYTF
TRBJ1-3	TRBV10-3	CAIGAGRSSSGNTIYF
TRBJ2-7	TRBV29-1	CSVEGAQGRFYEQYF
TRBJ1-1	TRBV29-1	CSARTLNTEAFF
TRBJ1-1	TRBV10-2	CASSESQGEAFF
TRBJ1-5	TRBV7-2	CASSEPGRGRQPQHF
TRBJ2-2	TRBV12-3/TRBV12-4	CASSSEENTGELFF